These 32 T cell receptor beta chains came from one sample sequenced in a study of sequential checkpoint blockade in melanoma. The treatment was: randomized to nivolumab then ipilimumab (arm A) or the reverse (arm B). Using immunoSEQ multiplex PCR, the repertoire was profiled, and TCRdb retains in-frame clones only, with some absent. Found here are fewer than 9,500 clones, roughly a quarter of them singletons; the top ten hold roughly 10%. The sample here was tumor tissue (inferred from file names), taken from a patient given nivolumab and ipilimumab in sequence. These TCRs come from a human donor with melanoma.

This clone has at least ten counts. The chain employs TRBV11-3 and TRBJ1-1; D call uncertain. V lost 5 bases and J lost 4, with 17 bases in between. CDR1 is SGHNT, CDR2 YENEEA, per germline. The CDR3 consists of 15 residues. The CDR3 region is CASSPGFVMGTEAFF. CDR3 DNA: TGTGCCAGCAGCCCGGGTTTTGTGATGGGCACTGAAGCTTTCTTT.

The chain couples TRBV11-3 to TRBJ2-1; D is perhaps TRBD2 (6 bases). With 4 bases removed from V and 2 bases from J, the gap between germline ends came to 12 bases. CDR1 is SGHNT, CDR2 YENEEA, per germline. This CDR3 is 15 amino acids long. The CDR3, as DNA: TGTGCCAGCAGCTGGGGACTGGTCCCCTACAATGAGCAGTTCTTC. It codes for CASSWGLVPYNEQFF.

This clone has a count of ten or more. The chain links TRBV9 to TRBJ2-1; 10 bases are a match to TRBD1. The CDR3 consists of 16 residues. Germline CDR1 and CDR2: SGDLS and YYNGEE. The V and J ends lost 1 base and 8 bases, in that order; junction bases with no gene match: 9. The chain's CDR3 is CASSVRIGTGEHEQFF. The CDR3 DNA reads as TGTGCCAGCAGCGTACGAATCGGGACAGGGGAACATGAGCAGTTCTTC.

This clone is labeled as medium-sized. The chain links TRBV11-3 to TRBJ2-3; a weak D match, TRBD2 (5 bases). Trimming left V 5 bases short and J 2 bases short, with 11 bases between. Per germline, CDR1 SGHNT and CDR2 YENEEA. The CDR3 consists of 14 residues. CDR3 coding DNA: TGTGCCAGCAGCCTCCCGGACTTCACAGATACGCAGTATTTT. It specifies CASSLPDFTDTQYF.

Many counts were recorded for this clone. The rearrangement uses TRBV6-8 and TRBJ2-5; a weak D match, TRBD1 (6 bases). Germline assignment: CDR1 MNHGY and CDR2 SAAAGT. CDR3 size: 15 residues. V was trimmed by 3 bases and J by 1 base, leaving 12 bases between them. The CDR3 here is CASSYFQGSQETQYF. The CDR3 nucleotides are TGTGCCAGCAGTTATTTTCAGGGGAGCCAAGAGACCCAGTACTTC.

V gene TRBV30 combines with J gene TRBJ2-1, with TRBD2 matching 9 bases. Germline CDR1 GTSNPN, CDR2 SVGIG (reference sequence). The CDR3 has 14 amino acids. J gave up 9 bases and V 6 bases, and 12 bases lay outside the gene matches. CDR3 sequence reads: CACQSGRTRREQFF. The CDR3 DNA is TGTGCCTGCCAAAGCGGGAGGACCCGACGTGAGCAGTTCTTC. Using reference TRBV30 and TRBJ2-1 for the parts outside the CDR3, the full variable domain is SQTIHQWPATLVQPVGSPLSLECTVEGTSNPNLYWYRQAAGRGLQLLFYSVGIGQISSEVPQNLSASRPQDRQFILSSKKLLLSDSGFYLCACQSGRTRREQFFGPGTRLTVL.

A few counts support this clone. The CDR3 loop reads CASRDSGTGWNEQFF. The CDR3 coding sequence is TGCGCCAGCAGAGATTCCGGGACAGGGTGGAATGAGCAGTTCTTC. J is TRBJ2-1 and V is TRBV1; the DNA was not used to check the table's D call, TRBD1. TRBV1 represents a pseudogene. The CDR3 contains 15 residues.

This rearrangement joins TRBV10-3 to TRBJ2-7; D possibly corresponds to TRBD1 (5 bases). V was clipped by 2 bases and J by 4 bases, with 9 bases between them. Germline CDR1 ENHRY, CDR2 SYGVKD. CDR3 length: 13 residues. The CDR3 region is CAISEGWTYEQYV. CDR3 coding DNA: TGTGCCATCAGTGAGGGATGGACATACGAGCAGTACGTC.

This clone came up many times. V gene TRBV9 combines with J gene TRBJ2-5; D perhaps matches TRBD2 (6 bases). V lost 3 bases and J 5 bases, leaving 14 bases between the germline ends. In germline, CDR1 is SGDLS, CDR2 YYNGEE. The CDR3 loop spans 14 amino acids. CDR3 nucleotides: TGTGCCAGCAGCGAGCTGACTAGTCGGGAGACCCAGTACTTC. Its translation is CASSELTSRETQYF.

The rearrangement uses TRBV30 and TRBJ1-1; D is possibly TRBD1 (6 bases). Trimming left V 2 bases short and J 7 bases short, with 11 bases between. Germline V gene data show CDR1 as GTSNPN and CDR2 as SVGIG (reference sequence). CDR3 length: 12 amino acids. The CDR3 region has the DNA TGTGCCTGGAGTAGACAGGTGAATGAAGCTTTCTTT. Translating it yields CAWSRQVNEAFF.

This chain joins TRBV18 and TRBJ1-1, with D perhaps TRBD1 (5 bases). Trimming pared 1 base from V and 7 bases from J, leaving 10 bases between. From germline, CDR1 is KGHSH and CDR2 LQKENI. The CDR3 is made up of 13 amino acids. The CDR3 loop is CASSPRGDVEAFF. The DNA for the CDR3 is TGTGCCAGCTCACCACGGGGGGACGTTGAAGCTTTCTTT.

This clone was observed a few times. V is TRBV29-1 and J is TRBJ1-1; no clear D. The CDR3 is made up of 12 amino acids. Per germline, CDR1 SQVTM and CDR2 ANQGSEA. V lost 6 bases to trimming and J lost 5 bases, with 13 bases between them. The CDR3 region is CSVREGRTEAFF. In DNA form, the CDR3 reads TGCAGCGTCCGTGAGGGAAGGACTGAAGCTTTCTTT.

This clone was detected only a few times. The V and J genes are TRBV6-8 and TRBJ1-1; TRBD1 aligns across 7 bases. This CDR3 is 15 amino acids long. Losses at the gene ends were 5 bases for V and 1 base for J; bases not matched to a gene: 7. Germline CDR1 reads MNHGY; CDR2 reads SAAAGT. CDR3 sequence (DNA): TGTGCCAGCAGTCGCACAGGGGTTGGGAACACTGAAGCTTTCTTT. This sequence encodes CASSRTGVGNTEAFF.

This clone is judged medium-sized. V is TRBV30 and J is TRBJ2-7; D is ambiguous. V gave up 2 bases and J gave up 2 bases, with 31 bases separating them. Germline values: CDR1 GTSNPN, CDR2 SVGIG (reference sequence). This CDR3 has 20 amino acids. DNA for the CDR3: TGTGCCTGGAGTCCCCCATGGGTAGCCCTTCGGGCCCATCAAGCCTACGAGCAGTACGTC. It translates to CAWSPPWVALRAHQAYEQYV.

This clone was detected only a few times. This chain uses TRBV11-3 with TRBJ2-2, with D possibly TRBD2 on 6 matching bases. In germline, CDR1 is SGHNT, CDR2 YENEEA. The CDR3 runs to 15 residues. V was shortened by 0 bases and J by 5 bases, with 10 bases between the two germline ends. Here the CDR3 reads CASSLELAQTGELFF. DNA of the CDR3: TGTGCCAGCAGCTTAGAACTAGCACAGACCGGGGAGCTGTTTTTT.

The chain has TRBV10-1 and TRBJ2-2, with D possibly being TRBD2 (7 bases). Germline V gene data show CDR1 as WNHNN and CDR2 as SYGVQD (reference sequence). The CDR3 spans 16 residues. Trimming took off 9 bases at V and 4 bases at J, with 21 bases between the two ends. This CDR3 reads CASTRGGGAGTGELFF. In DNA, the CDR3 is TGCGCCAGTACCCGAGGGGGGGGCGCGGGCACCGGGGAGCTGTTTTTT.

This chain links TRBV29-1 with TRBJ2-3; D is unresolved. The CDR3 is 13 residues long. Germline values: CDR1 SQVTM, CDR2 ANQGSEA. The V end lost 3 bases, the J end lost 1 base, and 8 bases lay between the germline ends. This CDR3 reads CSVDGKRTDTQYF. CDR3 bases: TGCAGCGTTGATGGCAAGCGCACAGATACGCAGTATTTT.

The chain uses TRBV13 and TRBJ1-5; D is undetermined. The CDR3 length is 15 residues. V was cut by 2 bases and J by 4 bases, with 12 bases left in between. Germline CDR1 is PRHDT and CDR2 is FYEKMQ (reference sequence). Here the CDR3 reads CASSLHDGGNQPQHF. In nucleotides, the CDR3 is TGTGCCAGCAGCTTACATGACGGAGGAAATCAGCCCCAGCATTTT.

By proportion, this clone is medium-sized. The V gene is TRBV6-8, the J gene TRBJ2-1, with 7 bases that match TRBD2. Germline assignment: CDR1 MNHGY and CDR2 SAAAGT. V gave up 0 bases and J gave up 3 bases; unmatched junction bases: 17. The CDR3 totals 20 residues. As DNA, the CDR3 is TGTGCCAGCAGTTACTCCAGGGAGGGCCGCGGCGCGTCCTACTACAATGAGCAGTTCTTC. Amino acid sequence: CASSYSREGRGASYYNEQFF.

This clone was recorded only once. The V and J genes are TRBV19 and TRBJ1-2; D gene unclear. The CDR3 runs to 13 residues. Per germline, CDR1 LNHDA and CDR2 SQIVND (reference sequence). Trimming shortened V by 5 bases and J by 8 bases, and 15 bases separated the two germline ends. The CDR3 protein is CASSPDVAMGYTF. For the CDR3, the DNA is TGTGCCAGTAGTCCTGACGTAGCAATGGGCTACACCTTC.

This clone has a handful of counts. This chain links TRBV15 with TRBJ2-1; 7 positions agree with TRBD2. The germline V gene encodes CDR1 LNHNV and CDR2 YYDKDF (reference sequence). The V segment lost 1 base and the J segment 6 bases; nucleotides outside the gene matches: 9. The CDR3 totals 16 residues. The CDR3 spells CATSRGETGLFNEQFF. CDR3 bases: TGTGCCACCAGCAGAGGGGAAACGGGACTATTCAATGAGCAGTTCTTC.

This clone was observed a few times. This chain connects TRBV11-3 to TRBJ2-5; TRBD2 agrees at 11 bases. V lost 3 bases, J lost 3 bases, and 3 bases stayed unmatched. Looked up from germline, CDR1 is SGHNT and CDR2 is YENEEA. The CDR3 loop spans 15 amino acids. The CDR3 DNA sequence: TGTGCCAGCAGCTTTGGGACTAGCGGTAAAGAGACCCAGTACTTC. The encoded protein is CASSFGTSGKETQYF.

By share of the sample, this clone is medium-sized. The rearrangement joins TRBV9 to TRBJ2-3, with 12 bases matching TRBD2. Germline CDR1 and CDR2: SGDLS and YYNGEE. The CDR3 is made up of 16 amino acids. V dropped 2 bases and J dropped 2; count of bases not matched to a gene: 3. The CDR3 nucleotides are TGTGCCAGCAGCGTGACTAGCGGGAGCGACACAGATACGCAGTATTTT. Its protein product is CASSVTSGSDTDTQYF. The whole variable domain, filled in from reference TRBV9 and TRBJ2-3, reads DSGVTQTPKHLITATGQRVTLRCSPRSGDLSVYWYQQSLDQGLQFLIQYYNGEERAKGNILERFSAQQFPDLHSELNLSSLELGDSALYFCASSVTSGSDTDTQYFGPGTRLTVL.

This clone was detected ten times or more. This chain uses TRBV11-3 with TRBJ2-1; 7 bases match TRBD2. Germline lookup yields CDR1 SGHNT and CDR2 YENEEA. V gave up 8 bases and J gave up 8 bases; unmatched junction bases: 15. CDR3 size: 15 residues. The CDR3 sequence: CASDPVGLREDEQFF. The CDR3 region has the DNA TGTGCCAGCGACCCGGTGGGGCTTCGGGAGGATGAGCAGTTCTTC.

The chain combines TRBV11-3 with TRBJ2-3; a possible D gene is TRBD2 (5 bases). The V end lost 1 base, the J end lost 2 bases, and 13 bases lay between the germline ends. The CDR3 contains 16 residues. The V gene's germline CDR1 is SGHNT and CDR2 YENEEA. The CDR3 protein is CASSLVASRYTDTQYF. The CDR3 nucleotides are TGTGCCAGCAGCTTAGTGGCTAGCAGATACACAGATACGCAGTATTTT.

The rearrangement joins TRBV28 to TRBJ2-7, with 11 nucleotides matching TRBD2. Germline lookup yields CDR1 MDHEN and CDR2 SYDVKM. There are 14 residues in the CDR3. V gave up 6 bases and J gave up 5 bases; unmatched junction bases: 6. CDR3 nucleotide sequence: TGTGCCAGCAGGGACCGACTAGCGGGACACGAGCAGTACGTC. Translated, it gives CASRDRLAGHEQYV.

By share of the sample, this clone is large. V gene TRBV11-3 combines with J gene TRBJ1-2; 9 bases line up with TRBD1. After removal of 3 bases from V and 7 bases from J, the junction contained 6 bases not matched to a gene. CDR1 and CDR2 from the germline V gene are SGHNT and YENEEA. This CDR3 has 14 residues. The CDR3 reads CASSFTGGPTGYTF. DNA for the CDR3: TGTGCCAGCAGCTTTACAGGGGGCCCTACTGGCTACACCTTC. Using reference TRBV11-3 and TRBJ1-2 for the parts outside the CDR3, the full variable domain is EAGVVQSPRYKIIEKKQPVAFWCNPISGHNTLYWYLQNLGQGPELLIRYENEEAVDDSQLPKDRFSAERLKGVDSTLKIQPAELGDSAVYLCASSFTGGPTGYTFGSGTRLTVV.

By share of the sample, this clone is medium-sized. The J gene is TRBJ2-7, the V gene TRBV15; 8 bases agree with TRBD2. Per germline, CDR1 LNHNV and CDR2 YYDKDF (reference sequence). Trimming took 2 bases from V and 3 from J; bases not matched to a gene: 6. The CDR3 runs to 15 residues. CDR3 nucleotide sequence: TGTGCCACCAGCAGATGGAGCGGGGGCTTCTACGAGCAGTACGTC. Amino acids: CATSRWSGGFYEQYV.

This clone was observed a handful of times. DNA of the CDR3: TGTGCCAGCAGTGCCCGGGACAGCAAGAAGACCCAGTACTTC. Translated: CASSARDSKKTQYF. V is TRBV6-8 and J is TRBJ2-5, with 7 bases aligning to TRBD1. The CDR3 totals 14 residues. V trimming: 5 bases; J trimming: 6 bases; junction bases outside the gene matches: 9. Germline CDR1 MNHGY, CDR2 SAAAGT.

The chain joins TRBV6-8 to TRBJ2-3; D gene uncertain. The V gene lost 10 bases and the J gene lost 3 bases, with 14 bases spanning the gap. Germline lookup yields CDR1 MNHGY and CDR2 SAAAGT. The CDR3 totals 13 residues. CDR3 region: CAIRNLLTDTQYF. CDR3 DNA: TGTGCCATCAGGAACCTACTGACAGATACGCAGTATTTT.

This clone was counted a single time. V gene TRBV19 combines with J gene TRBJ2-1; D remains ambiguous. The CDR3 has 11 amino acids. Germline values: CDR1 LNHDA, CDR2 SQIVND (reference sequence). V lost 4 bases to trimming and J lost 2 bases, with 0 bases between them. The CDR3, as DNA: TGTGCCAGTAGTACCTACAATGAGCAGTTCTTC. This translates into CASSTYNEQFF.

This clone has only a few counts. This chain links TRBV9 with TRBJ1-5, with a weak D call TRBD1 (6 bases). The germline gives CDR1 SGDLS, CDR2 YYNGEE. The germline V and J ends were trimmed by 5 bases and 7 bases, with 16 bases remaining between them. The CDR3 totals 14 residues. In nucleotides, the CDR3 is TGTGCCAGCAGTGACTCGGACAGAGGCCAGCCCCAGCATTTT. Residues: CASSDSDRGQPQHF.